This T cell receptor (beta chain) was found in a study of post-analysis software for immune sequencing data. Across the study: There were relapsing-remitting, secondary progressive and progressive-relapsing multiple sclerosis among the disease courses included.

Study conclusions and caveats: Included in a set of a handful of TRBV segments more frequent in patients than controls were TRBV5-6, TRBV5-1 and TRBV20-1. Comparison with controls showed significantly lower normalized Chao1 diversity in multiple sclerosis patients.

V was pared by 1 base and J by 3 bases, with 13 bases between. The CDR3 extends over 15 amino acids. CDR1 is MGHRA, CDR2 YSYEKL, per germline. The library was made from cDNA and included unique molecular identifiers. The T cell input of roughly 0.95 to 10 million gave a few hundred thousand cDNA molecules. TCRdb re-called the PCR reads with MiXCR, one entry per CDR3 protein. The sample records 380,000 or so distinct CDR3 sequences, about a third being singletons. This clonotype was counted a few times. The antigen is unknown. What was sequenced was blood. This chain connects TRBV4-1 to TRBJ2-7, with D possibly being TRBD1 or TRBD2 (6 bases each). The clonotype originates from a girl aged 10 to 17 with multiple sclerosis. CDR3 residues: CASSQVGGGVYEQYF. In DNA, the CDR3 is TGCGCCAGCAGCCAAGTCGGAGGGGGTGTCTACGAGCAGTACTTC.